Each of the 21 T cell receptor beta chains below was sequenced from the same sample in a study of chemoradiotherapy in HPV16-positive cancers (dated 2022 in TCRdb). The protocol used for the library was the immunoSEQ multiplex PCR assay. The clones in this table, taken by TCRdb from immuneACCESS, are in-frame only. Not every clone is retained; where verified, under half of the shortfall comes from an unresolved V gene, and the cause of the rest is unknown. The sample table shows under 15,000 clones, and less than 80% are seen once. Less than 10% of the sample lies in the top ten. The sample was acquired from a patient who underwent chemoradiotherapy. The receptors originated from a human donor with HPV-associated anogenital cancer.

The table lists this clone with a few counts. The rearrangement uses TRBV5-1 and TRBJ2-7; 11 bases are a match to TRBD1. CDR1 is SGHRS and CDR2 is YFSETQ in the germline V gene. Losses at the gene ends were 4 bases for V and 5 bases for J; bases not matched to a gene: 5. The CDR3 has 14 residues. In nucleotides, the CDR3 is TGCGCCAGCAGCGCAGGACAGGGGGCCCACGAGCAGTACTTC. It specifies CASSAGQGAHEQYF.

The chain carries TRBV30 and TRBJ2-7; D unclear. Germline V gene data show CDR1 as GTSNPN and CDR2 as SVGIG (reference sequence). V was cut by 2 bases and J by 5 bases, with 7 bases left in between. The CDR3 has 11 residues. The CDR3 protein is CAWSLLNEQYF. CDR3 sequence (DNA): TGTGCCTGGAGTTTGCTAAACGAGCAGTACTTC.

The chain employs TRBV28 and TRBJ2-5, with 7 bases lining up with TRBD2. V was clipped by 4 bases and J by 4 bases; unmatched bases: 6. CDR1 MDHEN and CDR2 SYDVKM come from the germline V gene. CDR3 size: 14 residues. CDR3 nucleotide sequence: TGTGCCAGCAGTTCTACGGGAGGACTAGAGACCCAGTACTTC. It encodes CASSSTGGLETQYF.

CDR3 bases: TGCAGTGTTAGGGAGTACAATGAGCAGTTCTTC. Protein product: CSVREYNEQFF. The J gene is TRBJ2-1, the V gene TRBV20-1; tentative D call: TRBD2 (5 bases). V lost 7 bases to trimming and J lost 4 bases, with 8 bases between them. This CDR3 is built from 11 residues. Per the germline V gene, CDR1 is DFQATT and CDR2 is SNEGSKA (reference sequence).

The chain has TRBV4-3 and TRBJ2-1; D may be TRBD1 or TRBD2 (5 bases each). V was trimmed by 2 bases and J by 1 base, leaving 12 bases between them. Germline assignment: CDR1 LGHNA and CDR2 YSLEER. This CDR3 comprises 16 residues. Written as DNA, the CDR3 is TGCGCCAGCAGCCAATCTCGAGGGGCATCCTACAATGAGCAGTTCTTC. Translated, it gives CASSQSRGASYNEQFF.

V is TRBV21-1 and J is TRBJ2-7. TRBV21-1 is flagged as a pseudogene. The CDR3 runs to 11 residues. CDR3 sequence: CASSKGYEQYF. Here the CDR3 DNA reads TGTGCCAGCAGCAAAGGGTACGAGCAGTACTTC.

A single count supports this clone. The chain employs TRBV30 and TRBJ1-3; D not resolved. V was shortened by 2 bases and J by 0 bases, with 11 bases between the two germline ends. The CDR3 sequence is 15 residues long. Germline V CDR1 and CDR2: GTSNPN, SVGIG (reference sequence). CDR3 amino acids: CAWSLGRSSGNTIYF. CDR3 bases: TGTGCCTGGAGTTTGGGTAGGAGCTCTGGAAACACCATATATTTT.

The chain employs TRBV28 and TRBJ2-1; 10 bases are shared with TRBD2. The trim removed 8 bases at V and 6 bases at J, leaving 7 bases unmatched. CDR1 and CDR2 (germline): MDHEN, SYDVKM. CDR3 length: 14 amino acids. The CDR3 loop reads CASGTSGMLNEQFF. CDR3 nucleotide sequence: TGTGCCAGCGGCACTAGCGGGATGCTCAATGAGCAGTTCTTC.

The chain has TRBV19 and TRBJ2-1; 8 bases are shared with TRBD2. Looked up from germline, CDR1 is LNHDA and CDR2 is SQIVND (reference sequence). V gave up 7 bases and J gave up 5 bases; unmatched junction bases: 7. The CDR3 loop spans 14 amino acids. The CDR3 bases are TGTGCCAGTAATCGGCTAGCGGGCCACAATGAGCAGTTCTTC. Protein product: CASNRLAGHNEQFF.

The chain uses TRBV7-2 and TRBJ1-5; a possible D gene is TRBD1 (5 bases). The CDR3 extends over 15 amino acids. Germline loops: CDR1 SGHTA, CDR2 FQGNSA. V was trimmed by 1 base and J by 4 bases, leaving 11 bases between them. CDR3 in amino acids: CASSLVAGNNQPQHF. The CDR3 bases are TGTGCCAGCAGCTTAGTGGCAGGGAATAATCAGCCCCAGCATTTT.

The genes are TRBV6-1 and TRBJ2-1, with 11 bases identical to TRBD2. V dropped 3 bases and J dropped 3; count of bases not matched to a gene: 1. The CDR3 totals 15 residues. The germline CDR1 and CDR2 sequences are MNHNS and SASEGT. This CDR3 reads CASSEGLADYNEQFF. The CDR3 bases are TGTGCCAGCAGTGAGGGACTAGCGGACTACAATGAGCAGTTCTTC.

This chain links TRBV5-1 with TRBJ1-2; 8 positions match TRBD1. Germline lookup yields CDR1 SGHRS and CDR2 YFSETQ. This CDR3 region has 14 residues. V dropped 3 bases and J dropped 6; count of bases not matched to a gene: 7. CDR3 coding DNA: TGCGCCAGCAGCTATGGGACAGGAAGGAATGGCTACACCTTC. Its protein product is CASSYGTGRNGYTF.

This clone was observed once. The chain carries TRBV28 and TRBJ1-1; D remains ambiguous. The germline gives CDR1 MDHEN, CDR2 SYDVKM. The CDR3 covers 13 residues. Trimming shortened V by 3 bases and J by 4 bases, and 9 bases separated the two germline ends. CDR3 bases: TGTGCCAGCAGTTTTAACTGGGGCACTGAAGCTTTCTTT. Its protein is CASSFNWGTEAFF.

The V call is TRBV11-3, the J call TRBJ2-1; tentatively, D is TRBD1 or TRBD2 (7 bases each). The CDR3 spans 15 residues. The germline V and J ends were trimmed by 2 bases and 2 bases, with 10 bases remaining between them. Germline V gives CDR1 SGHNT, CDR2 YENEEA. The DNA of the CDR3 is TGTGCCAGCAGCTTATCAGGGGGGGCCTACAATGAGCAGTTCTTC. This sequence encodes CASSLSGGAYNEQFF. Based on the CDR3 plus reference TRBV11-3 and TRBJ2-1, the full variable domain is EAGVVQSPRYKIIEKKQPVAFWCNPISGHNTLYWYLQNLGQGPELLIRYENEEAVDDSQLPKDRFSAERLKGVDSTLKIQPAELGDSAVYLCASSLSGGAYNEQFFGPGTRLTVL.

CDR3 protein: CASRPNAGNTEAFF. CDR3 coding DNA: TGTGCCAGTAGACCGAACGCCGGGAACACTGAAGCTTTCTTT. V and J are TRBV19 and TRBJ1-1, with D unclear. The ends were cut back, 6 bases at V and 1 base at J, with 12 bases in the middle. CDR1 LNHDA and CDR2 SQIVND come from the germline V gene (reference sequence). The CDR3 loop spans 14 amino acids.

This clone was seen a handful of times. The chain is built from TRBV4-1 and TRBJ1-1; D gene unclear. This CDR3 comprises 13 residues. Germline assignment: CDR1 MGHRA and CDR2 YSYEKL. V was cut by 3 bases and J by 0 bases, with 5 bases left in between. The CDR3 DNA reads TGCGCCAGCAGCCATAAAGTGAACACTGAAGCTTTCTTT. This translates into CASSHKVNTEAFF.

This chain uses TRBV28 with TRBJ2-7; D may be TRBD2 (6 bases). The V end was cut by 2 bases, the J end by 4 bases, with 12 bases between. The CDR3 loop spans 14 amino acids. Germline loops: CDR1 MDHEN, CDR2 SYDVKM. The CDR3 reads CASSLVEGGYEQYF. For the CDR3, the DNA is TGTGCCAGCAGTTTAGTGGAGGGCGGATACGAGCAGTACTTC.

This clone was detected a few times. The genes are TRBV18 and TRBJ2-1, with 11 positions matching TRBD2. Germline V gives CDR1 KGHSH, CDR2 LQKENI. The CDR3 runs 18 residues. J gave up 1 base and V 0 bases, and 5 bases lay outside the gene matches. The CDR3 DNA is TGTGCCAGCTCACCACCTAGCGGGAGGGAAAAATCCTACAATGAGCAGTTCTTC. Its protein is CASSPPSGREKSYNEQFF.

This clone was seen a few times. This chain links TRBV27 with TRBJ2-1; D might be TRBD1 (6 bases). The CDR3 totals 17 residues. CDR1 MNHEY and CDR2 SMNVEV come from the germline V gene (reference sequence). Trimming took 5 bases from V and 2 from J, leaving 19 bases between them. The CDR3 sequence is CASSPTLQGSTYNEQFF. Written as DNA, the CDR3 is TGTGCCAGCAGTCCCACCCTACAGGGTTCGACCTACAATGAGCAGTTCTTC.

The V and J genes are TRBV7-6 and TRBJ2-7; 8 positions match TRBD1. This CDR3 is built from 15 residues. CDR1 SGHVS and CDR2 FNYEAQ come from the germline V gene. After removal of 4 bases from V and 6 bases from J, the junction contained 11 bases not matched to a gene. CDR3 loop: CASSSGTGGLGEQYF. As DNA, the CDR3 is TGTGCCAGCAGCTCTGGGACAGGCGGGCTCGGCGAGCAGTACTTC.

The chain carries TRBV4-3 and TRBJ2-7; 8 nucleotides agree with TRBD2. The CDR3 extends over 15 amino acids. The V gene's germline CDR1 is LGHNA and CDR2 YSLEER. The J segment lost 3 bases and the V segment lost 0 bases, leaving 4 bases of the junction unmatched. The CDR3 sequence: CASSQDRGGDYEQYF. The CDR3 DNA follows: TGCGCCAGCAGCCAAGATCGGGGGGGGGACTACGAGCAGTACTTC.